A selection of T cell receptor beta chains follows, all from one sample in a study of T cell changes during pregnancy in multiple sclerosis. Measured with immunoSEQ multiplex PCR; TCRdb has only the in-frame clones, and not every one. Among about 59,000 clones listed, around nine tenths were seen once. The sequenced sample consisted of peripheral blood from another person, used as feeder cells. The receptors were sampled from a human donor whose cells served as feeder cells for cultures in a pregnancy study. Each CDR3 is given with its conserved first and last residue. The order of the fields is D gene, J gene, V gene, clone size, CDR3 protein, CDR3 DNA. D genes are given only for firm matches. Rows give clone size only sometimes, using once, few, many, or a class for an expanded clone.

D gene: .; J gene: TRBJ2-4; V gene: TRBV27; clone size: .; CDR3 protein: CASSDSVKTVSKNIQYF; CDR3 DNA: TGTGCCAGCAGTGACTCCGTTAAAACAGTTAGCAAAAACATTCAGTACTTC
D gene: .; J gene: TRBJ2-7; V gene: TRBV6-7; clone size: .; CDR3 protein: CASSYLWKLAYEQYF; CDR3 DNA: TGTGCCAGCAGTTACCTCTGGAAACTTGCCTACGAGCAGTACTTC
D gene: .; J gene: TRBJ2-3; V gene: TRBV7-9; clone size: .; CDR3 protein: CASSRVTDTQYF; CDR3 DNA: TGTGCCAGCAGCCGGGTCACGGATACGCAGTATTTT
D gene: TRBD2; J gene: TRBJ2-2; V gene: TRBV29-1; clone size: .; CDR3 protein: CSGEGANTGELFF; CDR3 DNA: TGCAGCGGGGAGGGAGCGAACACCGGGGAGCTGTTTTTT
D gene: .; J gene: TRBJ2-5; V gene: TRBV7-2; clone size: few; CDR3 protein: CASSLSSPSETQYF; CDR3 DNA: TGTGCCAGCAGCTTAAGCTCCCCCTCCGAGACCCAGTACTTC
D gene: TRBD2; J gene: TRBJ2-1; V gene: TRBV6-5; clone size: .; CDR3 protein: CASSYSWDSGAKQFF; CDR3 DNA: TGTGCCAGCAGTTACTCGTGGGATAGCGGGGCTAAGCAGTTCTTC
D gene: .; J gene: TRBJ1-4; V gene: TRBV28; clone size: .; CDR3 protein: CASREQGNEKLFF; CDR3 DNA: TGTGCCAGCAGGGAACAGGGTAATGAAAAACTGTTTTTT
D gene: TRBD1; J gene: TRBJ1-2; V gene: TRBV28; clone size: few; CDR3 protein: CATLGGTGTYGYTF; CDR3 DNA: TGTGCCACTCTCGGGGGGACAGGGACCTATGGCTACACCTTC
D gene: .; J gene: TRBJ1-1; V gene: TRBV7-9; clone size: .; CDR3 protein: CASSFDQNTEAFF; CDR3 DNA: TGTGCCAGCAGCTTTGATCAGAACACTGAAGCTTTCTTT
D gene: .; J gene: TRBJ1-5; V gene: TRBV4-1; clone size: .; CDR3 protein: CASSQGGGRDQPQHF; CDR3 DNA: TGCGCCAGCAGCCAAGGCGGTGGCAGAGATCAGCCCCAGCATTTT
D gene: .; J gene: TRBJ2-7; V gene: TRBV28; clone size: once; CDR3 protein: CATGARYEQYF; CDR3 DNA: TGTGCCACAGGGGCTCGCTACGAGCAGTACTTC
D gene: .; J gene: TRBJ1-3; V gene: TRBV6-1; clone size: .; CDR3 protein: CASKGMTAGNTIYF; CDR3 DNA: TGTGCCAGCAAAGGTATGACAGCTGGAAACACCATATATTTT
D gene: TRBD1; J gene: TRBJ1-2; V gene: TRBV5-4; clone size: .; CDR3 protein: CASSSRTGSVSYTF; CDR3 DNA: TGTGCCAGCAGCTCCAGGACAGGGAGTGTAAGCTACACCTTC
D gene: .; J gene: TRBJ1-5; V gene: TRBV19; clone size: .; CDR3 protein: CASIQQGIGSGRNQPQHF; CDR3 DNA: TGTGCCAGTATTCAACAGGGAATCGGTTCCGGACGCAATCAGCCCCAGCATTTT
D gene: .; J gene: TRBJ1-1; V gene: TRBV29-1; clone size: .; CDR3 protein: CSGTENTEAFF; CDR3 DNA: TGCAGCGGGACAGAGAACACTGAAGCTTTCTTT
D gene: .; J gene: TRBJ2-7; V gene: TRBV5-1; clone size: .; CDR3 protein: CASSLAGHEQYF; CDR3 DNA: TGCGCCAGCAGCTTGGCAGGGCACGAGCAGTACTTC
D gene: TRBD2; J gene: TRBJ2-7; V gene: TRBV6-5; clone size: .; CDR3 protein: CASSGGGRYEQYF; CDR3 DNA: TGTGCCAGCAGCGGGGGGGGGCGCTACGAGCAGTACTTC
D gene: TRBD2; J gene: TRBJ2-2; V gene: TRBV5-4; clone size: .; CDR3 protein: CASSLARGGVTGELFF; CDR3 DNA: TGTGCCAGCAGCTTGGCGCGGGGGGGTGTAACCGGGGAGCTGTTTTTT
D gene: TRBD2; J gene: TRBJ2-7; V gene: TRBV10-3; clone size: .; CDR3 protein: CAIRGAGDSYEQYF; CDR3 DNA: TGTGCCATCCGTGGGGCGGGGGATTCCTACGAGCAGTACTTC
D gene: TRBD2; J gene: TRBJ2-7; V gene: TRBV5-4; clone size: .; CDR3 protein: CASSPTSGTTYEQYF; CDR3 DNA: TGTGCCAGCAGCCCGACTAGCGGGACGACCTACGAGCAGTACTTC
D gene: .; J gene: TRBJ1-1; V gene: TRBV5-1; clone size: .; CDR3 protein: CASIKNGMNTEAFF; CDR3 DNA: TGCGCCAGCATCAAGAATGGCATGAACACTGAAGCTTTCTTT
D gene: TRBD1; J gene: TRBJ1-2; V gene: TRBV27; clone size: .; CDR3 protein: CASSNRQGFNLGPHGYTF; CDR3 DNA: TGTGCCAGCAGCAATAGACAGGGTTTTAATCTCGGGCCTCATGGCTACACCTTC
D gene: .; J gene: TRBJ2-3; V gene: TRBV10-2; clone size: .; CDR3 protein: CASSHGGDTQYF; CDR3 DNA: TGCGCCAGCAGCCACGGCGGAGATACGCAGTATTTT
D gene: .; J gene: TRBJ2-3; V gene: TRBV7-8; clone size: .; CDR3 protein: CASSLVRYRPDTQYF; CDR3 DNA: TGTGCCAGCAGCTTAGTGCGGTATAGACCAGATACGCAGTATTTT
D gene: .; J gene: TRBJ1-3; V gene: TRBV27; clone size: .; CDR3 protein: CASTFKDPSSGNTIYF; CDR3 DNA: TGTGCCAGCACCTTTAAGGACCCCAGCTCTGGAAACACCATATATTTT
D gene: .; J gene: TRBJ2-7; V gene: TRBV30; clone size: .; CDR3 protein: CAWSVPGQLSYEQYF; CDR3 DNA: TGTGCCTGGAGTGTACCCGGGCAGCTTTCCTACGAGCAGTACTTC
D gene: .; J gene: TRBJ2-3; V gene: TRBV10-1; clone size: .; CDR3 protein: CASSDRAFTDTQYF; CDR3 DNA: TGCGCCAGCAGTGACAGGGCCTTCACAGATACGCAGTATTTT
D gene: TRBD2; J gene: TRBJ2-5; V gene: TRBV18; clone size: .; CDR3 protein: CASSQNSGLAGEETQYF; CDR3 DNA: TGTGCCAGCTCCCAAAATTCCGGACTAGCGGGAGAGGAGACCCAGTACTTC